Listed below are T cell receptor beta chains from one sample, sequenced in a study of blood T cell repertoires in COVID-19. Only in-frame clones appear in the TCRdb table, and some are missing; sequencing was by immunoSEQ multiplex PCR. Of about 410,000 clones listed, approximately 90% are singletons. Input material: peripheral blood. The receptors stem from a woman between 25 and 40 years old with active or convalescent COVID-19. Each CDR3 is given with its conserved first and last residue. The D gene is left open where the match is weak. Clone size, where shown, is once, few, many, or a class for clones that have expanded.

J,size,V,length,D,DNA,CDR3
TRBJ2-7,-,TRBV19,15,-,TGTGCCAGTAGTATCTCTGCGGGGAAGGCCTACGAGCAGTACTTC,CASSISAGKAYEQYF
TRBJ1-1,once,TRBV2,13,-,TGTGCCAGCAGTGGACAGTCAAACACTGAAGCTTTCTTT,CASSGQSNTEAFF
TRBJ1-3,once,TRBV18,16,-,TGTGCCAGCTCACCAGATAGAGGGTCCTCTGGAAACACCATATATTTT,CASSPDRGSSGNTIYF
TRBJ1-2,many,TRBV19,13,-,TGTGCCAGTAGCCCCGGACAGCGCTATGGCTACACCTTC,CASSPGQRYGYTF
TRBJ1-2,-,TRBV2,13,-,TGTGCCAGCAGTGAGGTTCAGGGGAGCGGCTACACCTTC,CASSEVQGSGYTF
TRBJ2-3,-,TRBV25-1,17,TRBD2,TGTGCCAGCAGTGAATTACCCAGCGGGGGCCGCACAGATACGCAGTATTTT,CASSELPSGGRTDTQYF
TRBJ1-1,few,TRBV27,14,-,TGTGCCAGCAGGCCAGGGGCCTTGAACACTGAAGCTTTCTTT,CASRPGALNTEAFF
TRBJ1-2,-,TRBV28,14,TRBD1,TGTGCCAGCAGAACCGGGACAGCAGTATATGGCTACACCTTC,CASRTGTAVYGYTF
TRBJ2-7,-,TRBV2,15,-,TGTGCCAGCAGTGGGGGACTTCCTAGCTCCTACGAGCAGTACTTC,CASSGGLPSSYEQYF
TRBJ2-7,once,TRBV7-2,19,TRBD2,TGTGCCAGCAGCTTTACAGCGGGGGGCAGGTTTGGGGTTTCCTACGAGCAGTACTTC,CASSFTAGGRFGVSYEQYF
TRBJ1-1,-,TRBV6-7,15,TRBD1,TGTGCCAGCAGTTACTCGGACAGGCGTGTGACTGAAGCTTTCTTT,CASSYSDRRVTEAFF
TRBJ2-1,-,TRBV3-1/TRBV3-2,18,TRBD2,TGTGCCAGCAGCCAAGTCGAACTAGCGGGAGGATCCTACAATGAGCAGTTCTTC,CASSQVELAGGSYNEQFF
TRBJ2-3,-,TRBV3-1/TRBV3-2,16,TRBD1,TGTGCCAGCAGCTACATAGGGGGCGGGTTGACAGATACGCAGTATTTT,CASSYIGGGLTDTQYF
TRBJ1-5,-,TRBV4-1,15,TRBD1,TGCGCCAGCAGCCCGGGGACAGGTCTCAATCAGCCCCAGCATTTT,CASSPGTGLNQPQHF
TRBJ2-4,-,TRBV5-1,14,-,TGCGCCAGCAGCAGGACAGTAGCCAAAAACATTCAGTACTTC,CASSRTVAKNIQYF
TRBJ2-2,once,TRBV30,17,-,TGTGCCTGGAGTGAGGCGGGACCCCCCGACGGCACCGGGGAGCTGTTTTTT,CAWSEAGPPDGTGELFF
TRBJ2-7,-,TRBV7-9,14,-,TGTGCCAGCAGCATATCGACTGATCCCTACGAGCAGTACTTC,CASSISTDPYEQYF
TRBJ1-1,-,TRBV6-5,11,-,TGTGCCAGCAGTTGGCACAGGGAAGCTTTCTTT,CASSWHREAFF
TRBJ1-1,once,TRBV5-1,13,-,TGCGCCAGCAGCCTGTCGGGGGATCGAGAAGCTTTCTTT,CASSLSGDREAFF
TRBJ2-1,-,TRBV2,16,TRBD2,TGTGCCAGCAGTGAATATTCGGCTAGCGGGTTTGGTGAGCAGTTCTTC,CASSEYSASGFGEQFF
TRBJ2-2,-,TRBV10-2,14,TRBD2,TGCGCCAGCAGTGAGGGGGGAGGGACCGGGGAGCTGTTTTTT,CASSEGGGTGELFF
TRBJ2-2,-,TRBV2,16,TRBD2,TGTGCCAGCAGTGTATCCGGACTAGGTCCTACCGGGGAGCTGTTTTTT,CASSVSGLGPTGELFF
TRBJ1-2,-,TRBV19,14,TRBD1,TGTGCCAGTAGTGCTACAGGGGGATCAGTTGGCTACACCTTC,CASSATGGSVGYTF
TRBJ1-4,-,TRBV6-5,14,TRBD1,TGTGCCAGCACCAAGGGGGACAGCTATGAAAAACTGTTTTTT,CASTKGDSYEKLFF
TRBJ1-1,-,TRBV23-1,14,TRBD1,TGCGCCAGCAGCCAGGGGGGCAAAGACACTGAAGCTTTCTTT,CASSQGGKDTEAFF
TRBJ1-1,-,TRBV19,13,-,TGTGCCAGTAGTAAGGGGTTGAACACTGAAGCTTTCTTT,CASSKGLNTEAFF
TRBJ1-5,-,TRBV6-5,14,-,TGTGCCAGCAGTCCCCAGGGGCATATTCAGCCCCAGCATTTT,CASSPQGHIQPQHF
TRBJ2-2,-,TRBV5-1,15,-,TGCGCCAGCAGCTTGCGTCGGGGGGCAACCGGGGAGCTGTTTTTT,CASSLRRGATGELFF
TRBJ1-4,once,TRBV6-5,14,TRBD1,TGTGCCAGCGGAAGACAGGGGTCTAATGAAAAACTGTTTTTT,CASGRQGSNEKLFF
TRBJ2-1,-,TRBV5-8,19,TRBD2,TGTGCCAGCAGCCCGTGGGGGCTAGCGGGAGCTCCGGGGTACAATGAGCAGTTCTTC,CASSPWGLAGAPGYNEQFF
TRBJ2-7,-,TRBV6-5,15,-,TGTGCCAGCAGGAGGGAGGACAGGAGCTCCTACGAGCAGTACTTC,CASRREDRSSYEQYF